The source of this TCR beta chain is a study of blood T cell repertoires in COVID-19. Germline lookup yields CDR1 SGHRS and CDR2 YFSETQ. J lost 4 bases, V lost 0 bases, and 4 bases had no gene match. The CDR3 is made up of 16 amino acids. Produced via immunoSEQ multiplex PCR; TCRdb's table is partial and in-frame only. In the table there are 130,000 or so clones, around 89% of which are singletons. V and J are TRBV5-1 and TRBJ2-1; 10 bases map to TRBD1. The sequence was obtained from a man aged 45-65 years with active or convalescent COVID-19. Sequenced material: peripheral blood. CDR3 sequence reads: CASSLGGQGMYNEQFF. The CDR3 coding sequence is TGCGCCAGCAGCTTGGGGGGACAGGGGATGTACAATGAGCAGTTCTTC.